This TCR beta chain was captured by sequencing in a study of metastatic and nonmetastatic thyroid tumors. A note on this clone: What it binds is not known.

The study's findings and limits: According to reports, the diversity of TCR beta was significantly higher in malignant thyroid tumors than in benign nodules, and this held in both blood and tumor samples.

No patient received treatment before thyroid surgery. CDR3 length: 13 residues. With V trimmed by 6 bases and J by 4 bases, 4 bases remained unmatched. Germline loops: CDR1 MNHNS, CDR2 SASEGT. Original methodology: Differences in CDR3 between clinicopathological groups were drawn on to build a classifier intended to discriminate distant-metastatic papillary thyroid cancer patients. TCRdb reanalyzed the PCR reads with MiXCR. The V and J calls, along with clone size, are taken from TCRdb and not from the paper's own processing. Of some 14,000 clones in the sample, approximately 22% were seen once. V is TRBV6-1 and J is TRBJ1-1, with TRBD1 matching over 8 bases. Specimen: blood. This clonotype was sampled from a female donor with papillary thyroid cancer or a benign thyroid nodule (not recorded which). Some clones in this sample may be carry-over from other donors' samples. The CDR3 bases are TGTGCCAGCAGAGATACAGGGGGCACTGAAGCTTTCTTT. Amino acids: CASRDTGGTEAFF.